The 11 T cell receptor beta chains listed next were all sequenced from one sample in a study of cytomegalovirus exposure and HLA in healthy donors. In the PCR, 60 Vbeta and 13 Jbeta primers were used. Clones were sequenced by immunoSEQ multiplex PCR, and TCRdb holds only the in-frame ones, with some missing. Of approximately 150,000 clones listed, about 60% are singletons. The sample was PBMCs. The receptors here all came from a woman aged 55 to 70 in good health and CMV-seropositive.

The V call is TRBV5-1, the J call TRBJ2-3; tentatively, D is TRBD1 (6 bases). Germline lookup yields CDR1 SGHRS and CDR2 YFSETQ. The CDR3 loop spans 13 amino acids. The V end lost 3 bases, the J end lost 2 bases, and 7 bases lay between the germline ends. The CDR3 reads CASSWTVTDTQYF. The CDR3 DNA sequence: TGCGCCAGCAGCTGGACAGTCACAGATACGCAGTATTTT. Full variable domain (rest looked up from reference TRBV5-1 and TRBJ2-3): KAGVTQTPRYLIKTRGQQVTLSCSPISGHRSVSWYQQTPGQGLQFLFEYFSETQRNKGNFPGRFSGRQFSNSRSEMNVSTLELGDSALYLCASSWTVTDTQYFGPGTRLTVL.

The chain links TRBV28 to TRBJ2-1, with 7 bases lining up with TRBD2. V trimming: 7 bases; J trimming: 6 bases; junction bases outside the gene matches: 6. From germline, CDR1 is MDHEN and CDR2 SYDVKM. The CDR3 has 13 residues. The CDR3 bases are TGTGCCAGCATCATGGGGGGGAGCAATGAGCAGTTCTTC. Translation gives CASIMGGSNEQFF.

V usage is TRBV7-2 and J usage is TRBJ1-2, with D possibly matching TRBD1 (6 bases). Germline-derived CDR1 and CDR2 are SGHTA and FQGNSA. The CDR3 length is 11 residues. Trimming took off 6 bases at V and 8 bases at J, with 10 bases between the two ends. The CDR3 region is CASSNRAGYTF. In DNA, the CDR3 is TGTGCCAGCAGTAACAGGGCCGGCTACACCTTC. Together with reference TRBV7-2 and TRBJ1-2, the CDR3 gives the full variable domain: GAGVSQSPSNKVTEKGKDVELRCDPISGHTALYWYRQSLGQGLEFLIYFQGNSAPDKSGLPSDRFSAERTGGSVSTLTIQRTQQEDSAVYLCASSNRAGYTFGSGTRLTVV.

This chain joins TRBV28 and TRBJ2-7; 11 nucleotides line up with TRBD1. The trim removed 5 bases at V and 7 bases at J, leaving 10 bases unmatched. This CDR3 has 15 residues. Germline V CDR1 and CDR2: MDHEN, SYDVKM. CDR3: CASSPTGQGVGEQYF. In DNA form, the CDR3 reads TGTGCCAGCAGTCCAACGGGACAGGGGGTAGGTGAGCAGTACTTC. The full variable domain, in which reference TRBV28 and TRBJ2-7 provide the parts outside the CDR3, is DVKVTQSSRYLVKRTGEKVFLECVQDMDHENMFWYRQDPGLGLRLIYFSYDVKMKEKGDIPEGYSVSREKKERFSLILESASTNQTSMYLCASSPTGQGVGEQYFGPGTRLTVT.

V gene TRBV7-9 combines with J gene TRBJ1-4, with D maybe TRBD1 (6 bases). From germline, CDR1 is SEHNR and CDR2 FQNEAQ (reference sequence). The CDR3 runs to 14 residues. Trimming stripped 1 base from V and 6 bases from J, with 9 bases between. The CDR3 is CASSLGQAYEKLFF. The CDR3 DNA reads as TGTGCCAGCAGCTTAGGACAGGCATATGAAAAACTGTTTTTT.

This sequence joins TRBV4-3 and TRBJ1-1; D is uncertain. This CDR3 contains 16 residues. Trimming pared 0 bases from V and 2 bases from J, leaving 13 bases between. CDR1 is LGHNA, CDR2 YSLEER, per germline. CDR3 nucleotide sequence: TGCGCCAGCAGCCAAGATCTCCAGGACTGTAACACTGAAGCTTTCTTT. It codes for CASSQDLQDCNTEAFF.

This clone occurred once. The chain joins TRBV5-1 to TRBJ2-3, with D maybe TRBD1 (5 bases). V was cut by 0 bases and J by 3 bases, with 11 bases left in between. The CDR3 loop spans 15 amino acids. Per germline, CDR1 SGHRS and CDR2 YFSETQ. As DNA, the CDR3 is TGCGCCAGCAGCTTGGGGCAGGGCGATACAGATACGCAGTATTTT. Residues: CASSLGQGDTDTQYF.

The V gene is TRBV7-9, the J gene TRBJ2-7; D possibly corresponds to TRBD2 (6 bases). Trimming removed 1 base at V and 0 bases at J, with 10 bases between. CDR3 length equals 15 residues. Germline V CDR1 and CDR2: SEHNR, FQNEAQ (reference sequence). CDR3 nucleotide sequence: TGTGCCAGCAGCTTAGGAGGACTAAGCTCCTACGAGCAGTACTTC. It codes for CASSLGGLSSYEQYF.

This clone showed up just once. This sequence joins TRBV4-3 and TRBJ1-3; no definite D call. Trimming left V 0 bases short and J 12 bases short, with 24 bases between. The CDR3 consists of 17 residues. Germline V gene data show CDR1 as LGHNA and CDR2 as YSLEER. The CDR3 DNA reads TGCGCCAGCAGCCAAGATCGGACTCCCCGAGGATTGGTCGGCATATATTTT. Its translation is CASSQDRTPRGLVGIYF.

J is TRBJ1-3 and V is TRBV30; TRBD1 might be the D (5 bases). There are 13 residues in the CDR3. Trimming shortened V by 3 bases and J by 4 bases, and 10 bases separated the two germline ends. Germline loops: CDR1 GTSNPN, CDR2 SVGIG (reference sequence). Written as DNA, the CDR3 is TGTGCCTGGAGCCAGGGTGGCGGAAACACCATATATTTT. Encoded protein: CAWSQGGGNTIYF.

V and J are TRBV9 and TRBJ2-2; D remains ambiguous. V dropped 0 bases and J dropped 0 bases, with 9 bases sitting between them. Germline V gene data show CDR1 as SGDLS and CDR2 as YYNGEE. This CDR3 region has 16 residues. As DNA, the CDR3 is TGTGCCAGCAGCGTAGTAGCCAGCCCGAACACCGGGGAGCTGTTTTTT. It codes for CASSVVASPNTGELFF. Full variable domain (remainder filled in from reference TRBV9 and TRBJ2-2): DSGVTQTPKHLITATGQRVTLRCSPRSGDLSVYWYQQSLDQGLQFLIQYYNGEERAKGNILERFSAQQFPDLHSELNLSSLELGDSALYFCASSVVASPNTGELFFGEGSRLTVL.